This T cell receptor (beta chain) was observed in a study of CD8+ T cells in alopecia areata. About the research overall: Treated patients were given oral tofacitinib, which was dosed at 5 to 10 mg twice daily.

Study-wide points: Resident alphabeta T cells of normal skin are also sequenced in scalp samples.

Treatment here: oral pan-JAK inhibitor, 5-10 mg twice daily. From germline, CDR1 is GTSNPN and CDR2 SVGIG (reference sequence). V gave up 2 bases and J gave up 0 bases; unmatched junction bases: 2. The CDR3 contains 14 residues. TCR sequencing used cDNA made by reverse transcription of extracted RNA. Generated by immunoSEQ multiplex PCR, the TCRdb table keeps only in-frame clones and is missing some. The data show about 120,000 clones, under 65% seen once. This clone has just a few counts. The antigen is not known. The rearrangement links TRBV30 to TRBJ2-5, with 8 bases aligning to TRBD2. This TCR was recovered from a human donor with alopecia areata. This material consisted of CD4+ T cells sorted from blood, taken at week 4, from a patient treated with tofacitinib. CDR3 DNA sequence: TGTGCCTGGAGTAAACTAGCGGACCAAGAGACCCAGTACTTC. Translating it yields CAWSKLADQETQYF.